The 8 T cell receptor beta chains below were found in one sample sequenced in a study of blood T cell repertoires in COVID-19. Clones were sequenced by immunoSEQ multiplex PCR, and TCRdb holds only the in-frame ones, with some missing. The sample lists around 90,000 clones; approximately 75% were seen once. Sequenced input: peripheral blood. The receptors were gathered from a human donor in a cohort sampled during active COVID-19.

This chain uses TRBV28 with TRBJ1-4; D is uncertain. Trimming took 6 bases from V and 15 from J, leaving 17 bases between them. Germline values: CDR1 MDHEN, CDR2 SYDVKM. The CDR3 extends over 12 amino acids. The CDR3 is CASSSQWANMFF. The CDR3 region has the DNA TGTGCCAGCAGCTCCCAATGGGCGAATATGTTTTTT.

The chain links TRBV18 to TRBJ2-7; 9 bases line up with TRBD2. The CDR3 runs 14 residues. Germline CDR1 and CDR2: KGHSH and LQKENI. Trimming at V came to 1 base and at J to 2 bases, leaving 0 bases not matched to a gene. The CDR3 DNA reads as TGTGCCAGCTCACCACAGCGGGGGGCCTACGAGCAGTACTTC. Translated, it gives CASSPQRGAYEQYF.

The rearrangement links TRBV4-2 to TRBJ1-4; D might be TRBD1 (6 bases). CDR1 LGHNA and CDR2 YNFKEQ come from the germline V gene. Between the trimmed V and J ends, which lost 6 bases and 6 bases, there was a span of 14 bases. This CDR3 is built from 14 residues. CDR3 loop: CASSNREGDEKLFF. The CDR3 DNA reads TGTGCCAGCAGTAACAGGGAAGGAGATGAAAAACTGTTTTTT.

This sequence joins TRBV18 and TRBJ2-2; TRBD1 matches 8 bases. Germline V gene data show CDR1 as KGHSH and CDR2 as LQKENI. The junction had 6 bases not matched to a gene; V was cut back by 5 bases and J by 7 bases. CDR3 size: 14 residues. The CDR3 nucleotides are TGTGCCAGCTCATTTCAGGGGGCCGGCGGGGAGCTGTTTTTT. Its protein is CASSFQGAGGELFF.

The V and J genes are TRBV2 and TRBJ2-1; no clear D gene. V lost 7 bases and J lost 6, with 19 bases in between. The CDR3 runs to 15 residues. Per germline, CDR1 SNHLY and CDR2 FYNNEI. CDR3 DNA: TGTGCCAGCAAGGCTTTTCCGAATCCAGGCAATGAGCAGTTCTTC. This sequence encodes CASKAFPNPGNEQFF.

This clone was counted once. It may be a read error: a sequence one base away is much more abundant. The gene calls are TRBV5-4 and TRBJ2-7; 9 bases map to TRBD1. V shed 4 bases, J shed 4 bases, and the junction held 3 bases outside the gene matches. The CDR3 runs to 13 residues. Per the germline V gene, CDR1 is SGHNT and CDR2 is YYREEE (reference sequence). The DNA of the CDR3 is TGTGCCAGCAGCCGGGACAGGGCATACGAGCAGTACTTC. Translating gives CASSRDRAYEQYF. The full variable domain, in which reference TRBV5-4 and TRBJ2-7 provide the parts outside the CDR3, is ETGVTQSPTHLIKTRGQQVTLRCSSQSGHNTVSWYQQALGQGPQFIFQYYREEENGRGNFPPRFSGLQFPNYSSELNVNALELDDSALYLCASSRDRAYEQYFGPGTRLTVT.

The rearrangement uses TRBV7-8 and TRBJ1-1, with TRBD1 identical over 7 bases. Per the germline V gene, CDR1 is SGHVS and CDR2 is FQNEAQ. This CDR3 region has 14 residues. Germline trimming cut 5 bases from V and 11 bases from J; bases unmatched to any gene: 14. The CDR3 nucleotides are TGTGCCAGCAGCCCGGACAGGTGGCCGAAGTGGGCTTTCTTT. Translation gives CASSPDRWPKWAFF.

This clone came up once. The V call is TRBV5-1, the J call TRBJ2-5; tentative D call: TRBD2 (6 bases). V lost 4 bases to trimming and J lost 5 bases, with 18 bases between them. The CDR3 length is 15 residues. CDR1 and CDR2 from the germline V gene are SGHRS and YFSETQ. The CDR3 reads CASSPGAGVSETQYF. CDR3 coding DNA: TGCGCCAGCAGCCCGGGAGCTGGGGTTTCGGAGACCCAGTACTTC.